The text below deals with one T cell receptor (beta chain). This sample was taken from a study of T-cell reconstitution after alpha-beta-depleted transplantation in children. A library of TCRbeta sequences, prepared with unique molecular identifiers, was generated. TCRdb re-derived calls from the PCR reads in MiXCR, one entry per CDR3 protein. The sample carries about 690,000 distinct CDR3 sequences, roughly 17% recorded once. The material was PBMCs from the stem cell graft donor, obtained from the stem cell graft. The TCR comes from a human donor who donated a stem cell graft to a child with acute myeloid leukemia.

DNA for the CDR3: TGCGCCAGCAGGACTACAGGAGATTCTGGAAACACCATATATTTT. It yields the protein CASRTTGDSGNTIYF. The gene calls are TRBV5-1 and TRBJ1-3, with D maybe TRBD1 (5 bases). Per germline, CDR1 SGHRS and CDR2 YFSETQ. The V end lost 5 bases, the J end lost 1 base, and 13 bases lay between the germline ends. This CDR3 is 15 amino acids long.